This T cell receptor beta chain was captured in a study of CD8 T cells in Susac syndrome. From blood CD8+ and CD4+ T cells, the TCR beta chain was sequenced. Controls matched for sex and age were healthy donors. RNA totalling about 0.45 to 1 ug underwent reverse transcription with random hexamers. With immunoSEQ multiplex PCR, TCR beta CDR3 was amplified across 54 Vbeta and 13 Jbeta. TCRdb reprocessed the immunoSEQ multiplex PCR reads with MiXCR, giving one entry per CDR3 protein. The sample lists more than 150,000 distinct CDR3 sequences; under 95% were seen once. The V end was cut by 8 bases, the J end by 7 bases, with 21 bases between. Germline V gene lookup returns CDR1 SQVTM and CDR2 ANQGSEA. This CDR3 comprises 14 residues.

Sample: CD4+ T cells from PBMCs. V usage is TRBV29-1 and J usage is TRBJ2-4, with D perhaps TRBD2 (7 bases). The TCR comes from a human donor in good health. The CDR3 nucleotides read TGCAGCTCCACCGACTGGGGGGGGGCTAACATTCAGTACTTC. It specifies CSSTDWGGANIQYF.